These 11 T cell receptor beta chains came from one sample sequenced in a study of T cell changes during pregnancy in multiple sclerosis. Sequencing used immunoSEQ multiplex PCR; TCRdb keeps in-frame clones, though not all of them. Of tens of thousands of clones listed, approximately 90% are singletons. The source was CD4+ T cells from peripheral blood mononuclear cells, collected in the first trimester of pregnancy. All receptors derive from a female donor with multiple sclerosis, enrolled in a pregnancy study.

The genes are TRBV2 and TRBJ2-5; D perhaps matches TRBD1 (6 bases). This CDR3 comprises 14 residues. Between the trimmed V and J ends, which lost 6 bases and 5 bases, there was a span of 16 bases. CDR1 and CDR2 (germline): SNHLY, FYNNEI. This CDR3 reads CASSRDTWGETQYF. As DNA, the CDR3 is TGTGCCAGCAGCCGGGACACCTGGGGGGAGACCCAGTACTTC.

In regard to this clone: The junction does not match germline at one end; this may be a read error. This chain connects TRBV7-7 to TRBJ2-1, with 10 bases matching TRBD2. Germline-derived CDR1 and CDR2 are SSHAT and FNYEAQ (reference sequence). The CDR3 loop spans 15 amino acids. CDR3 coding DNA: TGTGCTAGCAGCTTAGGGTCAGCGGGAGGGAATGAGCAGTTCTTC. It is translated as CASSLGSAGGNEQFF. Drawing the rest from reference TRBV7-7 and TRBJ2-1, the complete variable domain is GAGVSQSPRYKVTKRGQDVTLRCDPISSHATLYWYQQALGQGPEFLTYFNYEAQPDKSGLPSDRFSAERPEGSISTLTIQRTEQRDSAMYRCASSLGSAGGNEQFFGPGTRLTVL.

This chain joins TRBV7-2 and TRBJ2-7; TRBD1 aligns across 10 bases. Germline V gene data show CDR1 as SGHTA and CDR2 as FQGNSA. This CDR3 is built from 15 residues. V lost 4 bases to trimming and J lost 4 bases; unmatched junction nucleotides: 7. The CDR3 reads CASSSGGTGVYEQYF. CDR3 nucleotide sequence: TGTGCCAGCAGCTCAGGAGGGACAGGGGTATACGAGCAGTACTTC.

This clone has only one observation. The chain links TRBV5-1 to TRBJ2-7, with 15 bases lining up with TRBD2. V shed 4 bases, J shed 0 bases, and the junction held 8 bases outside the gene matches. The CDR3 totals 18 residues. CDR1 is SGHRS, CDR2 YFSETQ, per germline. The CDR3 nucleotides read TGCGCCAGCAGCCGAATAGGGACTAGCGGGGGGCCCTCCTACGAGCAGTACTTC. Protein: CASSRIGTSGGPSYEQYF.

The chain couples TRBV28 to TRBJ2-7, with unresolved D. V lost 2 bases to trimming and J lost 3 bases, with 11 bases between them. Germline V gene data show CDR1 as MDHEN and CDR2 as SYDVKM. The CDR3 spans 14 residues. CDR3: CASSLIPQIYEQYF. The DNA for the CDR3 is TGTGCCAGCAGTTTAATACCACAGATCTACGAGCAGTACTTC.

The J gene is TRBJ2-7, the V gene TRBV5-3, with D perhaps matching TRBD1 (5 bases). Being an ORF, TRBV5-3 has a function that is uncertain. The ends were cut back, 4 bases at V and 4 bases at J, with 9 bases in the middle. This CDR3 has 12 residues. This chain's CDR3 is CARSVKGYEQYF. DNA for the CDR3: TGTGCCAGAAGCGTAAAGGGGTACGAGCAGTACTTC.

The chain employs TRBV7-9 and TRBJ1-2; a possible D gene is TRBD1 (6 bases). CDR1 and CDR2 (germline): SEHNR, FQNEAQ (reference sequence). The V gene lost 5 bases and the J gene lost 8 bases, with 33 bases spanning the gap. The CDR3 runs 19 residues. CDR3 DNA sequence: TGTGCCAGCAGCCCTCTCCTCTATAAAACAGGGCTAAGATCTCGCGGCTACACCTTC. It yields the protein CASSPLLYKTGLRSRGYTF.

The chain joins TRBV7-8 to TRBJ2-1; D gene uncertain. Trimming cost V 1 base and J 6 bases, with 22 bases left between them. Germline V gene sequence: CDR1 SGHVS, CDR2 FQNEAQ. This CDR3 has 18 amino acids. CDR3 residues: CASSLVFAKAETSNEQFF. In DNA, the CDR3 is TGTGCCAGCAGCTTAGTGTTTGCAAAGGCGGAGACCTCCAATGAGCAGTTCTTC. Filled out from reference TRBV7-8 and TRBJ2-1, the complete variable domain reads GAGVSQSPRYKVAKRGQDVALRCDPISGHVSLFWYQQALGQGPEFLTYFQNEAQLDKSGLPSDRFFAERPEGSVSTLKIQRTQQEDSAVYLCASSLVFAKAETSNEQFFGPGTRLTVL.

The chain carries TRBV20-1 and TRBJ1-2; D is unresolved. Per germline, CDR1 DFQATT and CDR2 SNEGSKA (reference sequence). V was clipped by 2 bases and J by 7 bases, with 8 bases between them. The CDR3 loop spans 11 amino acids. The CDR3 DNA is TGCAGTGCTAGAAGAACAGTTGGCTACACCTTC. Protein product: CSARRTVGYTF.

V usage is TRBV7-9 and J usage is TRBJ2-7; D remains unclear. Germline V CDR1 and CDR2: SEHNR, FQNEAQ (reference sequence). V was shortened by 2 bases and J by 3 bases, with 5 bases between the two germline ends. The CDR3 has 12 residues. The CDR3 coding sequence is TGTGCCAGCAGCTTATCGAGCTACGAGCAGTACTTC. It specifies CASSLSSYEQYF.

This sequence joins TRBV4-3 and TRBJ1-4; perhaps TRBD1 as D (5 bases). The V gene's germline CDR1 is LGHNA and CDR2 YSLEER. Trimming left V 4 bases short and J 3 bases short, with 15 bases between. The CDR3 sequence is 16 residues long. The CDR3 DNA follows: TGCGCCAGCAGCCGATCAGGGTATCAGGCTAATGAAAAACTGTTTTTT. Translation gives CASSRSGYQANEKLFF.